One and the same sample provided the 28 T cell receptor beta chains below, sequenced in a study of human thymus T cells. Method: immunoSEQ multiplex PCR; TCRdb's copy keeps in-frame clones and lacks some. Found here are some 130,000 clones, around 94% of them singletons; the top ten hold 0.02% to 0.03%. Obtained as resections during corrective heart surgery, the thymus tissue was then studied. Material: thymus tissue. These receptors originate from a boy under two years old with a congenital heart defect but otherwise immunologically healthy.

The chain links TRBV9 to TRBJ2-3; D is perhaps TRBD1 or TRBD2 (5 bases each). In germline, CDR1 is SGDLS, CDR2 YYNGEE. This CDR3 is built from 15 residues. V shed 0 bases and J shed 2 bases, with 10 bases lying between them. The CDR3 protein is CASSVDTGTTDTQYF. CDR3 nucleotides: TGTGCCAGCAGCGTAGATACCGGGACCACAGATACGCAGTATTTT.

This clone has just one count. V and J are TRBV4-1 and TRBJ2-2; D is undetermined. V lost 1 base, J lost 3 bases, and 6 bases lay in between. From germline, CDR1 is MGHRA and CDR2 YSYEKL. The CDR3 loop spans 14 amino acids. This CDR3 reads CASSQAEDTGELFF. CDR3 nucleotide sequence: TGCGCCAGCAGCCAAGCAGAAGACACCGGGGAGCTGTTTTTT.

The chain recombines TRBV29-1 with TRBJ1-2; D gene unclear. Trimming cost V 3 bases and J 3 bases, with 14 bases left between them. This CDR3 region has 14 residues. Per the germline V gene, CDR1 is SQVTM and CDR2 is ANQGSEA. CDR3 coding DNA: TGCAGCGTTGATGACGGGGAGCATGACTATGGCTACACCTTC. Its protein product is CSVDDGEHDYGYTF.

The chain is built from TRBV5-6 and TRBJ2-1; 7 bases agree with TRBD2. Per germline, CDR1 SGHDT and CDR2 YYEEEE. The ends lost 7 bases at V and 9 bases at J; junction bases unmatched: 22. The CDR3 length is 17 residues. The CDR3 bases are TGTGCCAGCGCCGAGAAGGGGCGCGGGCCCCCGGGGGGTGAGCAGTTCTTC. Residues: CASAEKGRGPPGGEQFF.

This clone has a single count. This chain joins TRBV11-2 and TRBJ1-5, with D possibly being TRBD1 (5 bases). Germline CDR1 reads SGHAT; CDR2 reads FQNNGV. V gave up 2 bases and J gave up 4 bases, with 9 bases separating them. CDR3 length: 14 residues. In DNA, the CDR3 is TGTGCCAGCAGCTTAAGGGGAGGGAATCAGCCCCAGCATTTT. It yields the protein CASSLRGGNQPQHF.

The chain uses TRBV7-2 and TRBJ2-1; a possible D gene is TRBD2 (5 bases). This CDR3 contains 15 residues. Germline V CDR1 and CDR2: SGHTA, FQGNSA. Trimming pared 0 bases from V and 6 bases from J, leaving 12 bases between. The DNA for the CDR3 is TGTGCCAGCAGCTTAGCGGAGGCTAGCCTCAATGAGCAGTTCTTC. This codes for CASSLAEASLNEQFF.

This clone was recorded only once. The CDR3 nucleotides are TGTGCCAGCAGTCTAGGACAGACTTCGACAGATACGCAGTATTTT. It codes for CASSLGQTSTDTQYF. The genes are TRBV6-6 and TRBJ2-3, with D possibly TRBD1 on 6 matching bases. Germline loops: CDR1 MNHNY, CDR2 SVGAGI (reference sequence). CDR3 length: 15 amino acids. Trimming removed 5 bases from V and 3 bases from J, with 15 bases in between.

The V call is TRBV11-2, the J call TRBJ2-3; weak D call: TRBD2 (6 bases). The CDR3 consists of 15 residues. The germline V and J ends were trimmed by 0 bases and 6 bases, with 13 bases remaining between them. CDR1 is SGHAT and CDR2 is FQNNGV in the germline V gene. CDR3 sequence reads: CASSLDSGRFDTQYF. CDR3 DNA: TGTGCCAGCAGCTTAGACTCGGGGAGGTTCGATACGCAGTATTTT.

This clone was counted once. The rearrangement links TRBV30 to TRBJ1-1; tentative D call: TRBD1 (6 bases). The CDR3 spans 15 residues. The germline V and J ends were trimmed by 2 bases and 4 bases, with 17 bases remaining between them. The germline V gene has CDR1 GTSNPN and CDR2 SVGIG (reference sequence). The CDR3 region has the DNA TGTGCCTGGAGTCCCCGGGTAGGGGGGGCCACTGAAGCTTTCTTT. It is translated as CAWSPRVGGATEAFF.

The rearrangement links TRBV6-5 to TRBJ2-6; no clear D. Germline V gene lookup returns CDR1 MNHEY and CDR2 SVGAGI. CDR3 size: 14 residues. Trimming left V 8 bases short and J 0 bases short, with 8 bases between. CDR3 sequence: CASRTGSGANVLTF. DNA for the CDR3: TGTGCCAGCCGTACGGGCTCTGGGGCCAACGTCCTGACTTTC.

The rearrangement links TRBV7-8 to TRBJ2-1; D is possibly TRBD2 (7 bases). Looked up from germline, CDR1 is SGHVS and CDR2 is FQNEAQ. The CDR3 extends over 15 amino acids. Between the trimmed V and J ends, which lost 5 bases and 9 bases, there was a span of 20 bases. This CDR3 is CASSPGGLVCGEQFF. The CDR3 DNA reads TGTGCCAGCAGCCCCGGGGGGCTAGTGTGCGGTGAGCAGTTCTTC.

The chain uses TRBV6-1 and TRBJ1-3, with D unresolved. CDR1 MNHNS and CDR2 SASEGT come from the germline V gene. The CDR3 loop spans 17 amino acids. V lost 2 bases and J 0 bases, leaving 14 bases between the germline ends. CDR3 DNA sequence: TGTGCCAGCAGTGAAAGCAACAGCGCCTACTCTGGAAACACCATATATTTT. As protein: CASSESNSAYSGNTIYF.

This sequence joins TRBV9 and TRBJ1-5; 9 positions match TRBD1. Unmatched junction bases numbered 6, after V lost 2 bases and J lost 6 bases. The CDR3 length is 15 residues. Germline lookup yields CDR1 SGDLS and CDR2 YYNGEE. In DNA, the CDR3 is TGTGCCAGCAGCGTGGGGACAGGGCTGGGTCAGCCCCAGCATTTT. It encodes CASSVGTGLGQPQHF.

The V and J genes are TRBV4-1 and TRBJ2-4, with D perhaps matching TRBD1 (5 bases). Germline-derived CDR1 and CDR2 are MGHRA and YSYEKL. Between the trimmed V and J ends, which lost 0 bases and 3 bases, there was a span of 15 bases. CDR3 length: 17 residues. The CDR3 spells CASSQDSTGWGKNIQYF. Written as DNA, the CDR3 is TGCGCCAGCAGCCAAGATAGCACAGGTTGGGGCAAAAACATTCAGTACTTC.

The rearrangement joins TRBV11-2 to TRBJ2-5, with a weak D call TRBD2 (5 bases). Germline-derived CDR1 and CDR2 are SGHAT and FQNNGV. This CDR3 has 12 amino acids. Trimming stripped 5 bases from V and 5 bases from J, with 9 bases between. The CDR3 reads CASSKTRETQYF. The CDR3 nucleotides are TGTGCCAGCAGCAAAACTAGGGAGACCCAGTACTTC.

The CDR3 DNA reads as TGTGCCTCAGGGGCCGGGAGCTCCTACGAGCAGTACTTC. Translation: CASGAGSSYEQYF. This chain joins TRBV6-5 and TRBJ2-7; D possibly matches TRBD1 or TRBD2 (6 bases each). The germline V gene encodes CDR1 MNHEY and CDR2 SVGAGI. The CDR3 is made up of 13 amino acids. V shed 11 bases and J shed 0 bases, with 14 bases lying between them.

The V call is TRBV4-3, the J call TRBJ2-3; 7 bases fit TRBD1. V was clipped by 5 bases and J by 12 bases; unmatched bases: 14. This CDR3 contains 14 residues. Germline V gives CDR1 LGHNA, CDR2 YSLEER. CDR3 in DNA: TGCGCCAGCAGCTCTAAGTCGGACAGGCTAGAACAGTATTTT. Amino acid sequence: CASSSKSDRLEQYF.

This chain joins TRBV6-5 and TRBJ1-3, with D perhaps matching TRBD1 (5 bases). This CDR3 is 14 amino acids long. Germline values: CDR1 MNHEY, CDR2 SVGAGI. The V and J ends lost 4 bases and 4 bases respectively, with 11 bases between them. The CDR3 bases are TGTGCCAGCAGTTTCGTCAGGGCAGGAAACACCATATATTTT. Encoded protein: CASSFVRAGNTIYF.

V is TRBV5-1 and J is TRBJ2-5; D gene uncertain. Deletions cut 3 bases from V and 2 bases from J, with 5 bases between. Germline CDR1 SGHRS, CDR2 YFSETQ. The CDR3 spans 12 residues. Here the CDR3 reads CASSYGQETQYF. CDR3 nucleotides: TGCGCCAGCAGCTACGGGCAAGAGACCCAGTACTTC.

This chain links TRBV28 with TRBJ1-1, with D perhaps matching TRBD1 (5 bases). CDR1 is MDHEN, CDR2 SYDVKM, per germline. The CDR3 has 13 residues. The V and J ends lost 6 bases and 4 bases respectively, with 12 bases between them. The CDR3 coding sequence is TGTGCCAGCAGCCCGGGACGGTCCACTGAAGCTTTCTTT. This sequence encodes CASSPGRSTEAFF.

This clone was recorded only once. CDR3 protein: CASSGTPGALSNQPQHF. CDR3 DNA: TGTGCCAGCAGTGGGACCCCGGGGGCTTTGAGCAATCAGCCCCAGCATTTT. This rearrangement joins TRBV6-1 to TRBJ1-5, with D possibly TRBD1 on 6 matching bases. Per germline, CDR1 MNHNS and CDR2 SASEGT. The CDR3 has 17 residues. V was pared by 4 bases and J by 1 base, with 17 bases between.

CDR3 amino acids: CASSYNWDRGSPLHF. The CDR3, as DNA: TGTGCCAGCAGTTACAACTGGGACAGAGGGTCACCCCTCCACTTT. The rearrangement uses TRBV6-5 and TRBJ1-6; 7 bases match TRBD1. The V gene's germline CDR1 is MNHEY and CDR2 SVGAGI. The CDR3 runs 15 residues. V shed 2 bases and J 10 bases; nucleotides not matched to a gene: 8.

The J gene is TRBJ1-1, the V gene TRBV19, with TRBD1 matching 9 bases. V lost 6 bases, J lost 6 bases, and 8 bases stayed unmatched. The CDR3 loop spans 14 amino acids. Germline V gene data show CDR1 as LNHDA and CDR2 as SQIVND (reference sequence). The CDR3 DNA reads as TGTGCCAGTAGCTCCGACAGGGGGTGGGCTGAAGCTTTCTTT. This translates into CASSSDRGWAEAFF.

The V gene is TRBV7-9, the J gene TRBJ2-5, with D perhaps matching TRBD2 (5 bases). Trimming took off 5 bases at V and 3 bases at J, with 19 bases between the two ends. This CDR3 contains 16 residues. Germline-derived CDR1 and CDR2 are SEHNR and FQNEAQ (reference sequence). In DNA, the CDR3 is TGTGCCAGCAGCCTCCCGAGGGCGAAGTCGGAAGAGACCCAGTACTTC. Amino acid sequence: CASSLPRAKSEETQYF.

This chain uses TRBV2 with TRBJ2-7; possibly TRBD1 or TRBD2 for D (6 bases each). Germline V gives CDR1 SNHLY, CDR2 FYNNEI. The CDR3 is 14 residues long. Between the trimmed V and J ends, which lost 2 bases and 4 bases, there was a span of 12 bases. The CDR3 protein is CASSETGARYEQYF. Here the CDR3 DNA reads TGTGCCAGCAGTGAAACGGGGGCCCGGTACGAGCAGTACTTC.

This sequence joins TRBV4-3 and TRBJ2-3; TRBD2 matches at 8 bases. This CDR3 region has 17 residues. Germline CDR1 reads LGHNA; CDR2 reads YSLEER. V shed 1 base, J shed 0 bases, and the junction held 6 bases outside the gene matches. The CDR3 region has the DNA TGCGCCAGCAGCCAAGCTTCGGGCGGGGGGAGCACAGATACGCAGTATTTT. It encodes CASSQASGGGSTDTQYF.

V and J are TRBV4-1 and TRBJ2-5; D not resolved. Germline V gives CDR1 MGHRA, CDR2 YSYEKL. This CDR3 is built from 13 residues. Trimming removed 5 bases from V and 1 base from J, with 8 bases in between. The CDR3 here is CASSVRAQETQYF. In DNA, the CDR3 is TGCGCCAGCAGCGTACGGGCCCAAGAGACCCAGTACTTC.

The V gene is TRBV28, the J gene TRBJ2-3; maybe TRBD2 (7 bases). This CDR3 contains 19 residues. Germline V lookup: CDR1 MDHEN, CDR2 SYDVKM. Trimming took 2 bases from V and 0 from J, leaving 21 bases between them. The CDR3 is CASSLRGLGRGASTDTQYF. The DNA of the CDR3 is TGTGCCAGCAGTTTACGAGGCCTCGGCCGGGGGGCGAGCACAGATACGCAGTATTTT.